Below, 24 T cell receptor beta chains from the same sample are listed, as sequenced in a study of T cells in Graves' hyperthyroidism and ophthalmopathy. The source material, RNA transcripts, was used to amplify TCR beta CDR3 regions. Using the HTBI primer set, a first-round RT-PCR was run on the TCR CDR3. TCRdb recomputed calls from the multiplex PCR reads with MiXCR, one row per CDR3 protein. Of approximately 420,000 distinct CDR3 sequences in the sample, more than 13% were seen once. Sequencing was performed on blood. These receptors all stem from a woman aged 30 to 39 with Graves' hyperthyroidism.

This clonotype was observed many times. The chain recombines TRBV3-1 with TRBJ2-1, with D tentatively TRBD1 (6 bases). The CDR3 contains 16 residues. Trimming left V 1 base short and J 2 bases short, with 12 bases between. The germline CDR1 and CDR2 sequences are LGHDT and YNNKEL (reference sequence). In DNA, the CDR3 is TGTGCCAGCAGCCAAGTTCAGGGGATGCCCTACAATGAGCAGTTCTTC. This sequence encodes CASSQVQGMPYNEQFF.

The chain links TRBV6-9 to TRBJ1-5; D is unclear. Germline CDR1 is MNHGY and CDR2 is SVAAGI. CDR3 length: 16 amino acids. V was shortened by 4 bases and J by 1 base, with 14 bases between the two germline ends. The CDR3 region has the DNA TGTGCCAGCAGTTCCGGGAATATAATAAGCAATCAGCCCCAGCATTTT. The encoded protein is CASSSGNIISNQPQHF.

This clonotype was recorded at least ten times. The chain recombines TRBV7-2 with TRBJ2-1; 7 bases line up with TRBD1. After removal of 1 base from V and 5 bases from J, the junction contained 5 bases not matched to a gene. The CDR3 length is 15 residues. Germline V gene sequence: CDR1 SGHTA, CDR2 FQGNSA. In DNA form, the CDR3 reads TGTGCCAGCAGCTTAGAGGGGGCGGAGAACAATGAGCAGTTCTTC. It encodes CASSLEGAENNEQFF.

This clonotype was observed many times. V usage is TRBV18 and J usage is TRBJ1-5, with a weak D call TRBD1 (5 bases). Germline V gene data show CDR1 as KGHSH and CDR2 as LQKENI. Trimming removed 6 bases at V and 0 bases at J, with 15 bases between. CDR3 length equals 16 residues. CDR3: CASSLLREDSNQPQHF. CDR3 coding DNA: TGTGCCAGCTCCCTCCTCAGGGAGGATAGCAATCAGCCCCAGCATTTT.

On this clonotype: It may be a read error: a sequence one base away is much more abundant. The chain recombines TRBV7-9 with TRBJ1-2; TRBD1 might be the D (5 bases). The CDR3 is made up of 15 amino acids. CDR1 is SEHNR and CDR2 is FQNEAQ in the germline V gene (reference sequence). The CDR3 spells CANSLVRQINYGYTF. The CDR3 region has the DNA TGTGCCAACAGCTTAGTGCGACAGATTAACTATGGCTACACCTTC.

The chain combines TRBV25-1 with TRBJ2-5; no clear D. This CDR3 has 12 residues. Trimming shortened V by 10 bases and J by 4 bases, and 13 bases separated the two germline ends. Looked up from germline, CDR1 is MGHDK and CDR2 is SYGVNS. This CDR3 is CATTTGPETQYF. Here the CDR3 DNA reads TGTGCCACCACAACCGGGCCAGAGACCCAGTACTTC.

Many counts were recorded for this clonotype. This sequence joins TRBV2 and TRBJ1-5; TRBD1 matches at 7 bases. Germline CDR1 reads SNHLY; CDR2 reads FYNNEI. With V trimmed by 6 bases and J by 0 bases, 8 bases remained unmatched. The CDR3 is 16 amino acids. CDR3 amino acids: CASRARGAYSNQPQHF. In DNA form, the CDR3 reads TGTGCCAGCAGAGCCAGGGGGGCATATAGCAATCAGCCCCAGCATTTT.

The J gene is TRBJ1-5, the V gene TRBV4-2, with 7 positions matching TRBD1. Germline CDR1 and CDR2: LGHNA and YNFKEQ. The CDR3 spans 16 residues. V lost 0 bases, J lost 2 bases, and 4 bases stayed unmatched. CDR3 coding DNA: TGTGCCAGCAGCCAAGATTGGGACAGTGGCAATCAGCCCCAGCATTTT. Translating gives CASSQDWDSGNQPQHF.

The chain's CDR3 is CASTESGAGGPTDTQYF. As DNA, the CDR3 is TGTGCCAGCACCGAGAGCGGAGCGGGAGGGCCCACAGATACGCAGTATTTT. The J gene is TRBJ2-3, the V gene TRBV9; 10 nucleotides line up with TRBD2. CDR1 and CDR2 from the germline V gene are SGDLS and YYNGEE. V gave up 6 bases and J gave up 2 bases; unmatched junction bases: 12. The CDR3 is 17 amino acids.

This clonotype was picked up many times. CDR3: CASSPGTGVGNTEAFF. CDR3 nucleotides: TGTGCCAGCAGTCCCGGGACAGGGGTCGGAAACACTGAAGCTTTCTTT. The chain is built from TRBV12-3 or TRBV12-4 and TRBJ1-1, with 10 bases fitting TRBD1. CDR3 size: 16 residues. J lost 2 bases, V lost 5 bases, and 8 bases had no gene match.

The V and J genes are TRBV6-1 and TRBJ2-7; D is perhaps TRBD2 (5 bases). The CDR3 is made up of 14 amino acids. Trimming removed 5 bases from V and 2 bases from J, with 13 bases in between. Germline V gene data show CDR1 as MNHNS and CDR2 as SASEGT. The CDR3 loop is CASSPLEAPYEQYF. CDR3 nucleotide sequence: TGTGCCAGCAGTCCCTTGGAGGCCCCCTACGAGCAGTACTTC.

This clonotype has ten or more counts. This rearrangement joins TRBV28 to TRBJ2-7; 8 bases are a match to TRBD2. The V and J ends lost 7 bases and 0 bases, in that order; junction bases with no gene match: 11. There are 16 residues in the CDR3. Germline assignment: CDR1 MDHEN and CDR2 SYDVKM. CDR3 loop: CASTSGGGSSSYEQYF. The DNA for the CDR3 is TGTGCCAGCACCTCGGGGGGGGGGTCAAGCTCCTACGAGCAGTACTTC.

This clonotype has more than one count but fewer than ten. The chain is built from TRBV28 and TRBJ2-7, with 8 nucleotides matching TRBD1. The V and J ends lost 8 bases and 1 base, in that order; junction bases with no gene match: 4. The CDR3 is 13 residues long. CDR1 MDHEN and CDR2 SYDVKM come from the germline V gene. In DNA form, the CDR3 reads TGTGCCAGCGGACAGGGTCGGTCCTACGAGCAGTACTTC. Translating gives CASGQGRSYEQYF.

This clonotype was counted between two and nine times. V gene TRBV9 combines with J gene TRBJ1-1; D ambiguous. V lost 3 bases to trimming and J lost 4 bases, with 10 bases between them. The length of the CDR3 is 13 residues. CDR1 SGDLS and CDR2 YYNGEE come from the germline V gene. CDR3: CASSADPFTEAFF. DNA of the CDR3: TGTGCCAGCAGCGCGGACCCATTCACTGAAGCTTTCTTT.

This rearrangement joins TRBV3-1 to TRBJ2-1; 9 bases agree with TRBD2. V lost 0 bases and J lost 4; bases outside the gene matches: 1. Germline-derived CDR1 and CDR2 are LGHDT and YNNKEL (reference sequence). This CDR3 has 15 residues. CDR3 protein: CASSQELAGYNEQFF. CDR3 sequence (DNA): TGTGCCAGCAGCCAAGAACTAGCGGGTTACAATGAGCAGTTCTTC.

A few counts support this clonotype. The chain uses TRBV15 and TRBJ2-1; tentatively, D is TRBD2 (6 bases). Trimming cost V 1 base and J 2 bases, with 12 bases left between them. The CDR3 contains 16 residues. Germline values: CDR1 LNHNV, CDR2 YYDKDF (reference sequence). DNA for the CDR3: TGTGCCACCAGCAGAGGAGACGGGAGTGCCTACAATGAGCAGTTCTTC. This gives the protein CATSRGDGSAYNEQFF. Combining the CDR3 with reference TRBV15 and TRBJ2-1 gives the whole variable domain DAMVIQNPRYQVTQFGKPVTLSCSQTLNHNVMYWYQQKSSQAPKLLFHYYDKDFNNEADTPDNFQSRRPNTSFCFLDIRSPGLGDTAMYLCATSRGDGSAYNEQFFGPGTRLTVL.

This clonotype was recorded many times. This sequence joins TRBV30 and TRBJ2-7; 7 nucleotides agree with TRBD2. Germline loops: CDR1 GTSNPN, CDR2 SVGIG (reference sequence). Germline trimming cut 3 bases from V and 5 bases from J; bases unmatched to any gene: 7. This CDR3 contains 13 residues. Written as DNA, the CDR3 is TGTGCCTGGAGAAGCGGGGTTTATCACGAGCAGTACTTC. Translated: CAWRSGVYHEQYF.

The gene calls are TRBV19 and TRBJ1-2; D is unresolved. This CDR3 has 13 amino acids. Germline CDR1 is LNHDA and CDR2 is SQIVND (reference sequence). Between the trimmed V and J ends, which lost 7 bases and 5 bases, there was a span of 14 bases. CDR3 nucleotides: TGTGCCAGTACCCCAGAGTCATCGTATGGCTACACCTTC. Translated: CASTPESSYGYTF.

This clonotype was counted ten times or more. This sequence joins TRBV28 and TRBJ2-3; D may be TRBD2 (6 bases). Germline V gives CDR1 MDHEN, CDR2 SYDVKM. The CDR3 spans 14 residues. V was pared by 10 bases and J by 0 bases, with 14 bases between. The CDR3 reads CATLTSSSTDTQYF. CDR3 nucleotide sequence: TGTGCCACCCTGACTAGTTCTAGCACAGATACGCAGTATTTT.

The chain joins TRBV9 to TRBJ2-7, with TRBD1 matching over 7 bases. Germline lookup yields CDR1 SGDLS and CDR2 YYNGEE. This CDR3 has 14 amino acids. V shed 4 bases and J 3 bases; nucleotides not matched to a gene: 7. The CDR3, as DNA: TGTGCCAGCAGCCGAACCGGGACAGTCTACGAGCAGTACTTC. Translating gives CASSRTGTVYEQYF.

The rearrangement uses TRBV7-9 and TRBJ2-1, with D unclear. The CDR3 spans 13 residues. V was shortened by 2 bases and J by 7 bases, with 9 bases between the two germline ends. Germline values: CDR1 SEHNR, CDR2 FQNEAQ (reference sequence). CDR3 sequence reads: CASSLSGMNEQFF. The CDR3 coding sequence is TGTGCCAGCAGCTTATCTGGGATGAATGAGCAGTTCTTC.

This clonotype came up many times. A read error may produce the germline difference seen at one junction end. The rearrangement links TRBV7-3 to TRBJ2-1; D possibly corresponds to TRBD1 (6 bases). The CDR3 spans 12 residues. CDR1 is SGHTA and CDR2 is FQGTGA in the germline V gene. CDR3 amino acids: CASSVTGNEQFF. As DNA, the CDR3 is TGTGCCAGCAGCGTAACAGGGAATGAGCAGTTCTTC.

The chain links TRBV4-1 to TRBJ2-2; D remains ambiguous. Per the germline V gene, CDR1 is MGHRA and CDR2 is YSYEKL. The length of the CDR3 is 17 residues. V was shortened by 5 bases and J by 1 base, with 17 bases between the two germline ends. The CDR3 reads CASSFNIGLQNTGELFF. The CDR3 coding sequence is TGCGCCAGCAGCTTCAATATAGGTCTCCAGAACACCGGGGAGCTGTTTTTT.

Turning to this clonotype: A much larger clone differs from this one at a single base, so this may be a read error. J is TRBJ1-1 and V is TRBV28; 8 nucleotides line up with TRBD1. Per the germline V gene, CDR1 is MDHEN and CDR2 is SYDVKM. V dropped 3 bases and J dropped 7; count of bases not matched to a gene: 1. CDR3 length: 12 residues. The CDR3 loop is CASSFGTGEAFF. DNA of the CDR3: TGTGCCAGCAGTTTCGGGACAGGTGAAGCTTTCTTT.